Sequencing of this TCR beta chain was carried out in a study of T cells after yellow fever vaccination (dated by TCRdb to 2018 to 2020). Regarding the study in general: The SMART-Seq v4 Ultra Low Input RNA kit was used to prepare libraries from fractions with low cell numbers. To follow T-cell clones before and after both primary and booster YFV17D yellow fever vaccination, bulk TCR alpha and beta repertoires underwent longitudinal sequencing. Two healthy male donors, one aged 18 to 30 and one aged 30 to 40 years, made up the cohort. Blood was collected at multiple timepoints before and after primary and secondary immunization, and bulk PBMC replicates and cell subsets were isolated.

Instrument used: Illumina NovaSeq 6000. TCR cDNA was made using 5'RACE template switching, a step that added a universal primer site and unique molecular identifiers. Priming for cDNA synthesis came from both the TCR alpha and TCR beta constant segments. Library amplification involved two PCR steps, and the second step added sample barcodes and sequencing adapters. Sequencing of libraries was done on Illumina HiSeq 2500 (2x100 bp) or NovaSeq (2x150 bp). Turning to the authors' computational methods: Reads were demultiplexed and collapsed into UMI consensus sequences with MIGEC, and V(D)J alignment was performed with MiXCR. Using edgeR on replicate PBMC samples, clonotypes were called vaccine-responding if FDR was below 0.01 and the log2 fold change was above 5 up to day 15. Bulk clonotypes were assigned CD4 or CD8 identity according to which sequenced CD4 or CD8 repertoire held them at higher abundance. TCRdb itself trimmed the public reads at Q25 with fastp, ran MiXCR and retained productive beta chains. Rows with a matching CDR3 protein are joined into one entry that keeps the most common DNA and genes. The V and J calls and clone size are TCRdb's, not the authors'. This sample is represented by hundreds of thousands of distinct CDR3 sequences; around a sixth of them were singletons. In total, the top ten clones hold 18% of the sample.

The germline V gene specifies SGHTA as CDR1 and FQGNSA as CDR2. V is cut back by 2 bases and J by 9 bases, with 9 bases in the junction unmatched. Including cysteine and phenylalanine, the CDR3 has 16 amino acids. Only the CDR3 DNA stays, 48 bases, in frame from base 1. In its sample, this clonotype was seen a few times. Its binding antigen is unknown. No base quality values were provided; no much bigger clone lies one nucleotide off. Summary of the overall study and its limitations: Computational filtering was needed because FACS-sorted repertoires could contain abundant contaminating clonotypes from the bulk population. Most clones expanded after primary vaccination (approximately 95% of CD4 and about 85% of CD8) were re-detected after the booster, suggesting that broad memory maintenance occurred. Only two donors were included in the study, so the extent to which the findings can be generalized is limited. The secondary T-cell response was found to be weaker but faster than the primary response, with a peak reached on day 5 rather than on day 15. A small share of clonotypes was detected in both CD4 and CD8 compartments, with the overlap likely arising from convergent recombination.

This specimen's treatment or condition label, per the study, means: live attenuated yellow fever vaccine strain. At every blood-draw timepoint, two biological replicates of bulk PBMCs were collected. A standard Ficoll-Paque protocol was used to isolate PBMCs from peripheral blood. RNA was extracted with TriZol from bulk PBMCs, CD4 and CD8 fractions, and dextramer-positive and dextramer-negative fractions. This TCR was sampled from a man younger than 35 who received the YFV17D yellow fever vaccine. The starting material was PBMCs, obtained before the yellow fever booster vaccination. The V and J genes are TRBV7-2 and TRBJ2-1, with 11 bases matching TRBD2. The CDR3 reads CASSLRVAGGLSEQFF. Here is the DNA: TGTGCCAGCAGCTTAAGGGTAGCGGGGGGGCTTAGTGAGCAGTTCTTC.